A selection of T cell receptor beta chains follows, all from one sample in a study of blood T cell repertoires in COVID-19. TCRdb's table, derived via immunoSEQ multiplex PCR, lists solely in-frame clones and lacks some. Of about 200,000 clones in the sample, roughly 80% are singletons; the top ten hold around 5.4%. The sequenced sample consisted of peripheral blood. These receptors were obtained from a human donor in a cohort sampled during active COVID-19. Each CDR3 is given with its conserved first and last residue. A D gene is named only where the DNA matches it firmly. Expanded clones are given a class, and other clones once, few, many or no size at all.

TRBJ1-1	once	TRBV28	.	TGTGCCAGCAGTCCACACAGGGCATACGGAGCTTTCTTT	CASSPHRAYGAFF
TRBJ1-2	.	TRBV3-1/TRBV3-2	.	TGTGCCAGCAGCCAAGAGTCCAGGGGCTATGGCTACACCTTC	CASSQESRGYGYTF
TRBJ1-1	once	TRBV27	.	TGTGCCAGCAGTTTACAGGGGAGCCCTGAAGCTTTCTTT	CASSLQGSPEAFF
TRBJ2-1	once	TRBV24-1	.	TGTGCCACCAGTGTTTCACCCTTTGGAGGGTTCGGGAGCCATGAGCAGTTCTTC	CATSVSPFGGFGSHEQFF
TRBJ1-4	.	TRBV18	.	TGTGCCAGCTCACCCTCTCTAACAGCTCCTAATGAAAAACTGTTTTTT	CASSPSLTAPNEKLFF
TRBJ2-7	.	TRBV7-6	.	TGTGCCAGCAGCTTAGCGTCCAGCGGTACCTTCGAGCAGTACTTC	CASSLASSGTFEQYF
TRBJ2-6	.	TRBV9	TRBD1	TGTGCCAGCAGCACTGGACAGGCTGGGGCCAACGTCCTGACTTTC	CASSTGQAGANVLTF
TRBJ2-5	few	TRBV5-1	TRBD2	TGCGCCAGCAGCTTGGCGGCTAGCGGGAGTTGGGAGACCCAGTACTTC	CASSLAASGSWETQYF
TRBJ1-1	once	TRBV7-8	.	TGTGCCAGCAGCTTAGAGGGCAGGGACATGAACACTGAAGCTTTCTTT	CASSLEGRDMNTEAFF
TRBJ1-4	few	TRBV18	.	TGTGCCAGCTCACCACGGGGGGCTAATGAAAAACTGTTTTTT	CASSPRGANEKLFF
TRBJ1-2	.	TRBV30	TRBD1	TGTGCCTGGAGTGTCGGGACAGAATATGGCTACACCTTC	CAWSVGTEYGYTF
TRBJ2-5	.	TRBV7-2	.	TGTGCCAGCAGCTTAAGGCGGGACCAAGAGACCCAGTACTTC	CASSLRRDQETQYF
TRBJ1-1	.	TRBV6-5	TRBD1	TGTGCCAGCAGCACAGGGGGGTTGGGGACTGAAGCTTTCTTT	CASSTGGLGTEAFF
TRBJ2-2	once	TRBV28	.	TGTGCCAGCAGTTTTGGGGGAGGCGGGGAGCTGTTTTTT	CASSFGGGGELFF
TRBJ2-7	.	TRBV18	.	TGTGCCAGCTCACCACCCGTGGGGCATAGCTCCTACGAGCAGTACTTC	CASSPPVGHSSYEQYF
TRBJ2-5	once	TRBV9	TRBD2	TGTGCCAGCAGCCCCACCCCTGGGGGGGGAGAGACCCAGTACTTC	CASSPTPGGGETQYF
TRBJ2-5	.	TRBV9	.	TGTGCCAGCAGCGTAGTGGTGGGGGCACAAGAGACCCAGTACTTC	CASSVVVGAQETQYF
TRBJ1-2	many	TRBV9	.	TGTGCCAGCAGCGCCGGTAGTGAGGAAGTGATCTATGGCTACACCTTC	CASSAGSEEVIYGYTF
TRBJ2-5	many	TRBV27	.	TGTGCCAGCAGTTTATCGTCGGGATGGGAGACCCAGTACTTC	CASSLSSGWETQYF
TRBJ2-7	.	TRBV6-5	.	TGTGCCAGCAGTTACTATCGCCTAGCGGAGGGGGGAGCGCAGTACTTC	CASSYYRLAEGGAQYF
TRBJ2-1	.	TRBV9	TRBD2	TGTGCCAGCAGCGTAATCGGGACTAGCGGGACGAATGAGCAGTTCTTC	CASSVIGTSGTNEQFF
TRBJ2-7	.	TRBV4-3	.	TGCGCCAGCAGCCAAGAAACTATTGGGGCTGGGGACTACGAGCAGTACTTC	CASSQETIGAGDYEQYF
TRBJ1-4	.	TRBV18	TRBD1	TGTGCCAGCTCACCAGACAGGGGGCGATTAAGTGAAAAACTGTTTTTT	CASSPDRGRLSEKLFF
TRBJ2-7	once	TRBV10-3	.	TGTGCCACGAGGACAAGGGAAACCCACGAGCAGTACTTC	CATRTRETHEQYF
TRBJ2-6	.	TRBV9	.	TGTGCCAGCAGCCTGAGGGGAGGCACAGGGGCCGGGGCCAACGTCCTGACTTTC	CASSLRGGTGAGANVLTF
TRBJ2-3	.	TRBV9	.	TGTGCCAGCAGCGCCGGGGAGAGCACAGATACGCAGTATTTT	CASSAGESTDTQYF
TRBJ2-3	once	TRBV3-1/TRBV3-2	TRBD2	TGTGCCAGCATGGGAGCGGGAACAGATACGCAGTATTTT	CASMGAGTDTQYF
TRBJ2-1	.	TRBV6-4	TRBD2	TGTGCCAGCAGTAGGACTAGCGGGAATAATCTTTACAATGAGCAGTTCTTC	CASSRTSGNNLYNEQFF
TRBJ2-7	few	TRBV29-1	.	TGCAGCGTTGAAGGACAGGTCACCTACGAGCAGTACTTC	CSVEGQVTYEQYF
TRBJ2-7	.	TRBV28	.	TGTGCCAGCAGTCCGAACCTCCCGGGAGAGCAGTACTTC	CASSPNLPGEQYF
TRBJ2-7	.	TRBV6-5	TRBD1	TGTGCCAGCAGGCCGGGACAGGCCTACGAGCAGTACTTC	CASRPGQAYEQYF
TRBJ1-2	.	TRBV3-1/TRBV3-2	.	TGTGCCAGCAGCCAAGGTCCAGGAAACTATGGCTACACCTTC	CASSQGPGNYGYTF
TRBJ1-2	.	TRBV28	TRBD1	TGTGCCAGCAGCGTAAGGTGGGACAGTAACTATGGCTACACCTTC	CASSVRWDSNYGYTF
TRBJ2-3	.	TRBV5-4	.	TGTGCCAGCAGCTCCACTCCCTACACAGATACGCAGTATTTT	CASSSTPYTDTQYF
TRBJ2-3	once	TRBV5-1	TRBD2	TGCGCCAGCAGCCCGGGACTAGCGGGAGTAACAGATACGCAGTATTTT	CASSPGLAGVTDTQYF
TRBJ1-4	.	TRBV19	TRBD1	TGTGCCAGTAGCGCGACAGGGAGGAAAAAACTGTTTTTT	CASSATGRKKLFF
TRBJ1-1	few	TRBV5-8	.	TGTGCCAGCAGCTTGGTAGCACGGTCGAACACTGAAGCTTTCTTT	CASSLVARSNTEAFF
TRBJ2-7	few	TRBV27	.	TGTGCCAGCAGTCCACGCACCCCGCCCGGGCAGTACTTC	CASSPRTPPGQYF
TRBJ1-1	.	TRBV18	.	TGTGCCAGCTCATCAGGGATTGCGGCGGCTGAAGCTTTCTTT	CASSSGIAAAEAFF
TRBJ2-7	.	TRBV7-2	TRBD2	TGTGCCAGCAGCTTAGACCCTCGGACTAGCGGGAGCAACGAGCAGTACTTC	CASSLDPRTSGSNEQYF
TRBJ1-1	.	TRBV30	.	TGTGCCTGGCGCCGGCAGGGAGGAGGTGAAGCTTTCTTT	CAWRRQGGGEAFF
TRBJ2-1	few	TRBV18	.	TGTGCCAGCTCACCGAACAGGGTCCGCGATCCGTACAATGAGCAGTTCTTC	CASSPNRVRDPYNEQFF
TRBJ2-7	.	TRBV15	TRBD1	TGTGCCACCAGCAGAGCATCCGGGACAGGGGCTGAAGAGCAGTACTTC	CATSRASGTGAEEQYF
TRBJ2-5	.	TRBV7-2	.	TGTGCCAGCAGCTTACCGGCCGGGACTCGGACCCAGTACTTC	CASSLPAGTRTQYF
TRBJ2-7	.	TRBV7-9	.	TGTGCCAGCAGCTTATCGGTCAGACTGAGCTCCTACGAGCAGTACTTC	CASSLSVRLSSYEQYF
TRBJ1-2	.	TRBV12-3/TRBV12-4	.	TGTGCCAGCAGTTTCGTCCCCGGCTACACCTTC	CASSFVPGYTF
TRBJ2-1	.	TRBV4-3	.	TGCGCCAGCACGTCCGCGCCTTTCGGTTCTAGTGAGCAGTTCTTC	CASTSAPFGSSEQFF
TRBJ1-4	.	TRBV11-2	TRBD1	TGTGCCAGCAGGGGCCCCGGGACAGGCAATGAAAAACTGTTTTTT	CASRGPGTGNEKLFF
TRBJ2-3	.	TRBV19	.	TGTGCCAGTAGTAGTAGTTCGGTTACAGATACGCAGTATTTT	CASSSSSVTDTQYF
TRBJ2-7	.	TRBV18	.	TGTGCCAGCTCACCGCTGAGGACAGCACTCTACGAGCAGTACTTC	CASSPLRTALYEQYF
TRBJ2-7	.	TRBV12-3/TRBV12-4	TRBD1	TGTGCCAGCAGTTCCCCAGGGGGCGGCGAGCAGTACTTC	CASSSPGGGEQYF
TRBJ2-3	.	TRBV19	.	TGTGCCAGTAGTATCAGGACTAGCACAGATACGCAGTATTTT	CASSIRTSTDTQYF